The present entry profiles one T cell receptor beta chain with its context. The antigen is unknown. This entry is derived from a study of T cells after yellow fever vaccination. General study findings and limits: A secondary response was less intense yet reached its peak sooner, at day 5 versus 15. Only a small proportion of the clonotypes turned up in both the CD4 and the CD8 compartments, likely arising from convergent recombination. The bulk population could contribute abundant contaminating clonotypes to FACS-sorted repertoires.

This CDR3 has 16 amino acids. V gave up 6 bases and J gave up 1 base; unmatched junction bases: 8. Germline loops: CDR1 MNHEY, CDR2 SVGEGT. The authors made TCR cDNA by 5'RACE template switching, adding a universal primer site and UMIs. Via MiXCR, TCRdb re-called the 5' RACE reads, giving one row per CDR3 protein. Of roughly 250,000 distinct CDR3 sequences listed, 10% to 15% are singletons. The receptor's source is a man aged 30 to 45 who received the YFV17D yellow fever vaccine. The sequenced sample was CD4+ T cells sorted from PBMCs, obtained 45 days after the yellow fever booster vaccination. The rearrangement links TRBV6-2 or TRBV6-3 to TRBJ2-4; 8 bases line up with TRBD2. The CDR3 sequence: CASSRSGGAAKNIQYF. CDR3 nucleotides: TGTGCCAGCAGCCGATCCGGGGGGGCGGCCAAAAACATTCAGTACTTC.